These 15 T cell receptor beta chains came from one sample sequenced in a study of T cell changes during pregnancy in multiple sclerosis. Using immunoSEQ multiplex PCR, the repertoire was profiled, and TCRdb retains in-frame clones only, with some absent. The data show tens of thousands of clones, roughly 87% seen once. The sequences come from CD8+ T cells from peripheral blood mononuclear cells, collected after pregnancy. The receptors here all came from a female donor with multiple sclerosis, enrolled in a pregnancy study.

This chain joins TRBV10-3 and TRBJ2-7, with a possible D match to TRBD1 (6 bases). Trimming shortened V by 2 bases and J by 0 bases, and 11 bases separated the two germline ends. There are 15 residues in the CDR3. CDR1 and CDR2 from the germline V gene are ENHRY and SYGVKD. The CDR3 region is CAISEEDSDSYEQYF. The CDR3 DNA is TGTGCCATCAGTGAGGAGGACAGCGACTCCTACGAGCAGTACTTC.

As DNA, the CDR3 is TGTGCCAGCAGCTCCCCTTTGTCCTACGAGCAGTACTTC. It specifies CASSSPLSYEQYF. The V call is TRBV7-9, the J call TRBJ2-7; D is unresolved. The CDR3 length is 13 residues. Germline CDR1 is SEHNR and CDR2 is FQNEAQ (reference sequence). Trimming shortened V by 4 bases and J by 1 base, and 8 bases separated the two germline ends.

The chain is built from TRBV6-5 and TRBJ2-5, with 10 bases aligning to TRBD2. V gave up 4 bases and J gave up 2 bases; unmatched junction bases: 4. The germline CDR1 and CDR2 sequences are MNHEY and SVGAGI. CDR3 length: 15 amino acids. The CDR3 DNA follows: TGTGCCAGCAGTTTAGCGGGAGGACCTCAAGAGACCCAGTACTTC. This sequence encodes CASSLAGGPQETQYF.

The chain is built from TRBV9 and TRBJ2-1, with TRBD2 matching 7 bases. Looked up from germline, CDR1 is SGDLS and CDR2 is YYNGEE. CDR3 length equals 17 residues. V was pared by 0 bases and J by 0 bases, with 6 bases of the junction left unmatched. CDR3 residues: CASSVVAGLSSYNEQFF. The CDR3, as DNA: TGTGCCAGCAGCGTAGTAGCGGGCCTTAGCTCCTACAATGAGCAGTTCTTC.

The chain employs TRBV14 and TRBJ1-1; no reliable D call. V lost 1 base to trimming and J lost 3 bases, with 9 bases between them. Germline V gene lookup returns CDR1 SGHDN and CDR2 FVKESK. The CDR3 runs 14 residues. In DNA, the CDR3 is TGTGCCAGCAGCCAAGCATTCGGTGACACTGAAGCTTTCTTT. It yields the protein CASSQAFGDTEAFF.

The chain carries TRBV7-3 and TRBJ2-5; D not resolved. Trimming stripped 1 base from V and 8 bases from J, with 14 bases between. Germline V gene lookup returns CDR1 SGHTA and CDR2 FQGTGA. CDR3 length equals 14 residues. The CDR3 reads CASSLSPRPETQYF. In DNA, the CDR3 is TGTGCCAGCAGCTTAAGTCCTAGACCAGAAACCCAGTACTTC.

The genes are TRBV6-1 and TRBJ1-1; 7 positions agree with TRBD1. The ends lost 1 base at V and 4 bases at J; junction bases unmatched: 6. The CDR3 runs 15 residues. Per germline, CDR1 MNHNS and CDR2 SASEGT. In nucleotides, the CDR3 is TGTGCCAGCAGTGAAGGGGCAGGGGGTAGCACTGAAGCTTTCTTT. It codes for CASSEGAGGSTEAFF.

The chain links TRBV7-2 to TRBJ2-1, with D possibly TRBD1 on 6 matching bases. There are 15 residues in the CDR3. Germline V gives CDR1 SGHTA, CDR2 FQGNSA. V was shortened by 3 bases and J by 2 bases, with 11 bases between the two germline ends. In nucleotides, the CDR3 is TGTGCCAGCAGCTTCTTCGGACAGACCTACAATGAGCAGTTCTTC. Translation: CASSFFGQTYNEQFF.

Comments on this clone: Being one base from a much bigger clone, this may be a read error. Other nucleotide sequences in the sample specify the same CDR3. V usage is TRBV6-1 and J usage is TRBJ2-3; 11 bases are a match to TRBD1. Germline lookup yields CDR1 MNHNS and CDR2 SASEGT. The CDR3 has 15 amino acids. The CDR3 DNA reads as TGTGCCAGCAGCCTCGGGACAGGGGGGTCAGATACGCAATATTTT. Protein product: CASSLGTGGSDTQYF.

This chain connects TRBV11-2 to TRBJ2-1, with 7 bases that match TRBD2. The germline V gene has CDR1 SGHAT and CDR2 FQNNGV. The CDR3 length is 15 residues. The J segment lost 0 bases and the V segment lost 4 bases, leaving 3 bases of the junction unmatched. The CDR3 coding sequence is TGTGCCAGCAGCTCCCAGCGGGACTCCTACAATGAGCAGTTCTTC. Its protein is CASSSQRDSYNEQFF.

The rearrangement uses TRBV5-1 and TRBJ1-1; 12 bases agree with TRBD1. Germline V CDR1 and CDR2: SGHRS, YFSETQ. CDR3 size: 19 residues. V dropped 2 bases and J dropped 0; count of bases not matched to a gene: 11. The CDR3 nucleotides are TGCGCCAGCAGCTTCGATGTGGGGACAGGGGGCCCCATGAACACTGAAGCTTTCTTT. This translates into CASSFDVGTGGPMNTEAFF.

This clone has just a few counts. The chain is built from TRBV7-2 and TRBJ2-7; 9 nucleotides agree with TRBD2. Germline lookup yields CDR1 SGHTA and CDR2 FQGNSA. Unmatched junction bases numbered 7, after V lost 6 bases and J lost 1 base. The length of the CDR3 is 15 residues. This CDR3 is CASSLGLAPSYEQYF. DNA of the CDR3: TGTGCCAGCAGTCTCGGACTAGCGCCATCCTACGAGCAGTACTTC.

This clone was detected once. V usage is TRBV15 and J usage is TRBJ2-3; 13 bases agree with TRBD2. Trimming at V came to 3 bases and at J to 4 bases, leaving 7 bases not matched to a gene. The V gene's germline CDR1 is LNHNV and CDR2 YYDKDF (reference sequence). This CDR3 spans 17 amino acids. CDR3 residues: CATSRGTSGKAPDTQYF. Here the CDR3 DNA reads TGTGCCACCAGCAGGGGGACTAGCGGGAAGGCCCCAGATACGCAGTATTTT.

CDR3 coding DNA: TGTGCCAGCAGCCTACTAGCGGGAGAGTTGGATACGCAGTATTTT. It is translated as CASSLLAGELDTQYF. The chain recombines TRBV7-9 with TRBJ2-3; TRBD2 matches at 11 bases. The V segment lost 5 bases and the J segment 6 bases; nucleotides outside the gene matches: 7. The germline V gene encodes CDR1 SEHNR and CDR2 FQNEAQ (reference sequence). The CDR3 is 15 residues long. The entire variable domain, with the rest obtained from reference TRBV7-9 and TRBJ2-3, is as follows: DTGVSQNPRHKITKRGQNVTFRCDPISEHNRLYWYRQTLGQGPEFLTYFQNEAQLEKSRLLSDRFSAERPKGSFSTLEIQRTEQGDSAMYLCASSLLAGELDTQYFGPGTRLTVL.

This clone has only one observation. This chain uses TRBV7-9 with TRBJ2-3, with a weak D call TRBD1 (6 bases). Germline assignment: CDR1 SEHNR and CDR2 FQNEAQ (reference sequence). CDR3 length: 17 residues. Trimming left V 2 bases short and J 2 bases short, with 17 bases between. As DNA, the CDR3 is TGTGCCAGCAGCTTAAGTGGACAGCCTAAAAACACAGATACGCAGTATTTT. Protein: CASSLSGQPKNTDTQYF.